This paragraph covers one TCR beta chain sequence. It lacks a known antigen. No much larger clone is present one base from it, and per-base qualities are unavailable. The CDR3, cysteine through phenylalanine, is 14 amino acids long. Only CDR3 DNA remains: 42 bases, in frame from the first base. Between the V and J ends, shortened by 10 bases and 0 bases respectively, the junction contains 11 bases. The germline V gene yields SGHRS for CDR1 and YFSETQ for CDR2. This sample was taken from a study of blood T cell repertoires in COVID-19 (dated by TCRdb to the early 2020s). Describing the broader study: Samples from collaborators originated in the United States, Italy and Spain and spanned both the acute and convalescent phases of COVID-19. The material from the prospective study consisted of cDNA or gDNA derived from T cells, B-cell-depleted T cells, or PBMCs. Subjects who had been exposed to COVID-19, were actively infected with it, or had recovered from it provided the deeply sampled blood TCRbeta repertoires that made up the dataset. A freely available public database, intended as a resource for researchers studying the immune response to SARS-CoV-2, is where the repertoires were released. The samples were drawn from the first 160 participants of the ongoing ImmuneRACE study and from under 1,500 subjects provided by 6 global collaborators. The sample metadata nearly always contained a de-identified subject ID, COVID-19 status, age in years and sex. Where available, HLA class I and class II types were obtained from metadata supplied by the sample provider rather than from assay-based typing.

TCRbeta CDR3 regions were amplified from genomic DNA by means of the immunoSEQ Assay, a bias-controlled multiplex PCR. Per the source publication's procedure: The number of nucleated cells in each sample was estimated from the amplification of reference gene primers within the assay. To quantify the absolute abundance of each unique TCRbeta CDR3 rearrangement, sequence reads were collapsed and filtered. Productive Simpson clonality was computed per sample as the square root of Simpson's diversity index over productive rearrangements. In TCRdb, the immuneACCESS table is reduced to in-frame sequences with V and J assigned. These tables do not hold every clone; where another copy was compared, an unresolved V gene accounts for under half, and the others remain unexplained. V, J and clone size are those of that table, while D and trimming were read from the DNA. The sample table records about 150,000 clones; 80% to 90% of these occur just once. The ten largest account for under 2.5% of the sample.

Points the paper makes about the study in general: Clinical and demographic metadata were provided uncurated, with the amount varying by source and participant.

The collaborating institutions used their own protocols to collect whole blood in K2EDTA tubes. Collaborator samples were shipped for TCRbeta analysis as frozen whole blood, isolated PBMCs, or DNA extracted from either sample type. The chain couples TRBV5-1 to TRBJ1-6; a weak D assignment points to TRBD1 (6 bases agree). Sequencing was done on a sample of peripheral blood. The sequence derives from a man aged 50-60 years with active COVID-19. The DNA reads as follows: TGCGCCGGTGAGACAGGCTCCTATAATTCACCCCTCCACTTT. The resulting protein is CAGETGSYNSPLHF.